These T cell receptor beta chains were read from a single sample in a study of tumor and adjacent non-tumor tissue in lung cancer. TCRdb re-called the multiplex PCR reads with MiXCR, one entry per CDR3 protein. Among roughly 81,000 distinct CDR3 sequences listed, 61% were seen once. Sequencing input: lung tumor tissue. The receptors come from a man in his 70s with non-small cell lung cancer. Each CDR3 is given with its conserved first and last residue. Each record gives: V gene, CDR3 protein.

v_gene: TRBV30
CDR3aa: CACQWLAPDDGELFF

v_gene: TRBV24-1
CDR3aa: CATSDQVGERLFF

v_gene: TRBV6-6
CDR3aa: CASSQQGGTEAFF

v_gene: TRBV29-1
CDR3aa: CSVEMGTGTEAFF

v_gene: TRBV2
CDR3aa: CASSFETSGSNEQFF

v_gene: TRBV11-3
CDR3aa: CGSRAGNNYEQYF

v_gene: TRBV6-5
CDR3aa: CTRSFLPPSEGFDQPQHF

v_gene: TRBV6-6
CDR3aa: CASSYSGQDRGGEQYF

v_gene: TRBV12-3/TRBV12-4
CDR3aa: CASIPYEGRETQYF

v_gene: TRBV29-1
CDR3aa: CSVERGTGTEASF

v_gene: TRBV6-6
CDR3aa: CASRSGTGKNQPQHF

v_gene: TRBV5-4
CDR3aa: CASSLRPGKDRVGWFF

v_gene: TRBV29-1
CDR3aa: CSVITDSSCNEQSF

v_gene: TRBV20-1
CDR3aa: CSASRDLAETQYF

v_gene: TRBV11-2
CDR3aa: CANGAGQGLANTQYF

v_gene: TRBV12-3/TRBV12-4
CDR3aa: CASSLRSSGTKLF

v_gene: TRBV6-5
CDR3aa: CASTTGGSTEAFF

v_gene: TRBV29-1
CDR3aa: CSVGQRANYGYTF

v_gene: TRBV11-2
CDR3aa: CASSNMGAGELFF

v_gene: TRBV6-2/TRBV6-3
CDR3aa: CASSSGLAGSGVTQYF

v_gene: TRBV4-2
CDR3aa: CASSRRTGRETEYF

v_gene: TRBV11-1
CDR3aa: CASSPRAGGPIQGQFF

v_gene: TRBV11-2
CDR3aa: CASSLDLAKTGELFF

v_gene: TRBV11-2
CDR3aa: CVSSLGQGGKLFF

v_gene: TRBV6-6
CDR3aa: CTSRGGQETRYF

v_gene: TRBV11-3
CDR3aa: CASSLGCSTDTQNF

v_gene: TRBV20-1
CDR3aa: CSAVQGSYGYTF

v_gene: TRBV6-6
CDR3aa: CASRHSTNEKLFF

v_gene: TRBV11-2
CDR3aa: CASSPPRQGAGNTIYF

v_gene: TRBV11-3
CDR3aa: CASKGGQARCRQYF

v_gene: TRBV4-1
CDR3aa: CASSPHDQRTYNSLLHF

v_gene: TRBV11-2
CDR3aa: CASSSWGGNFGANVLTF

v_gene: TRBV6-2/TRBV6-3
CDR3aa: CASTPSGTGYNSPLHF

v_gene: TRBV7-8
CDR3aa: CAISLTGTSISEQYF

v_gene: TRBV13
CDR3aa: CTSSQLWGTDTQYF

v_gene: TRBV6-2/TRBV6-3
CDR3aa: CASSAWTGTESYEQYF

v_gene: TRBV5-1
CDR3aa: CASSPDDNEQFF

v_gene: TRBV14
CDR3aa: CASNQDSGTYFEKLFF

v_gene: TRBV25-1
CDR3aa: CASSAPGTEYNSPLHF

v_gene: TRBV4-1
CDR3aa: CAGSQDRETQYF

v_gene: TRBV11-2
CDR3aa: CASSLDLALGSYEQYF

v_gene: TRBV11-2
CDR3aa: CASRLEGQGVYEQYF

v_gene: TRBV4-1
CDR3aa: CASSLGQEDEHYF

v_gene: TRBV11-2
CDR3aa: CTSSLRGGPGRLAGYNEQFF

v_gene: TRBV28
CDR3aa: CASSFPDRHEQYF

v_gene: TRBV12-3/TRBV12-4
CDR3aa: CASSLGADTQYF